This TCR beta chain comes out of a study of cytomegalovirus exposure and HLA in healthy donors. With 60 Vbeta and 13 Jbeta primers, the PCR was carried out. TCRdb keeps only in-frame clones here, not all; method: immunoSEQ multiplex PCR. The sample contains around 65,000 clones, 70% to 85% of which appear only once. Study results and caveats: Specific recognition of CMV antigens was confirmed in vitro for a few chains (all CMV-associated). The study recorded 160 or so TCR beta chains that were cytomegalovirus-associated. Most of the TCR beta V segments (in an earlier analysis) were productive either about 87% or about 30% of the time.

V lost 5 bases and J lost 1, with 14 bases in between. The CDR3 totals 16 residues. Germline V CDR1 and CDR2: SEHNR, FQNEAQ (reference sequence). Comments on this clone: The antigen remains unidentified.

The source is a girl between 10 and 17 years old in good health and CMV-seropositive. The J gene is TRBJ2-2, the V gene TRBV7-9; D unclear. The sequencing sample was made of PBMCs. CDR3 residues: CASSPPQVRNTGELFF. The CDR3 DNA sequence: TGTGCCAGCAGCCCCCCGCAGGTCAGGAACACCGGGGAGCTGTTTTTT.